This passage covers 5 T cell receptor beta chains from one sample sequenced in a study of blood T cells in healthy people across ages. A J-beta primer mix and a sample-barcoded 5' primer were used in a second PCR of roughly 6 to 11 cycles. A single record per CDR3 protein comes from TCRdb applying MiXCR to the 5' RACE reads. The table records approximately 810,000 distinct CDR3 sequences, about 30% of them present only once. The sequenced sample consisted of blood. The receptors here all came from a woman of 80 years or more in good health.

The gene calls are TRBV19 and TRBJ2-1; D may be TRBD1 or TRBD2 (6 bases each). The germline V gene encodes CDR1 LNHDA and CDR2 SQIVND (reference sequence). V lost 6 bases and J lost 8, with 11 bases in between. The CDR3 contains 12 residues. CDR3 sequence: CASSGGWHEQFF. CDR3 in DNA: TGTGCCAGTAGCGGGGGCTGGCATGAGCAGTTCTTC.

The V gene is TRBV12-3 or TRBV12-4, the J gene TRBJ1-5; D possibly corresponds to TRBD1 (6 bases). The CDR3 runs to 15 residues. V lost 0 bases and J 0 bases, leaving 6 bases between the germline ends. CDR3 residues: CASSLARGSNQPQHF. As DNA, the CDR3 is TGTGCCAGCAGTTTAGCCAGGGGTAGCAATCAGCCCCAGCATTTT.

This chain joins TRBV20-1 and TRBJ1-2, with D uncertain. Looked up from germline, CDR1 is DFQATT and CDR2 is SNEGSKA (reference sequence). Trimming shortened V by 0 bases and J by 1 base, and 15 bases separated the two germline ends. The CDR3 spans 16 residues. The DNA of the CDR3 is TGCAGTGCTAGAGATCTGTCAAGGGTGCTTAACTATGGCTACACCTTC. Translating gives CSARDLSRVLNYGYTF.

This clonotype was picked up a small number of times. The CDR3 sequence is CASSRQTNTGELFF. For the CDR3, the DNA is TGTGCCAGCAGCCGCCAAACGAACACCGGGGAGCTGTTTTTT. This sequence joins TRBV9 and TRBJ2-2; D unclear. The V end lost 4 bases, the J end lost 0 bases, and 7 bases lay between the germline ends. Germline-derived CDR1 and CDR2 are SGDLS and YYNGEE. This CDR3 is 14 amino acids long.

The chain couples TRBV7-2 to TRBJ1-1, with D perhaps matching TRBD1 (5 bases). V gave up 3 bases and J gave up 5 bases, with 16 bases separating them. The CDR3 length is 15 residues. The germline V gene encodes CDR1 SGHTA and CDR2 FQGNSA. The DNA for the CDR3 is TGTGCCAGCAGCTTGTTGGACGGGGCAGTGACTGAAGCTTTCTTT. Protein: CASSLLDGAVTEAFF.